The 7 T cell receptor beta chains below were found in one sample sequenced in a study of blood T cells in healthy people across ages. The use of a sample-barcoded 5' primer and a J-beta primer mix characterized a second PCR of roughly 6 to 11 cycles. One entry per CDR3 protein results from TCRdb running MiXCR on the 5' RACE reads. In the table there are over a million distinct CDR3 sequences, 55% to 75% of which are singletons. The material sequenced was blood. These receptors were taken from a man younger than 30 in good health.

The V call is TRBV21-1, the J call TRBJ2-1; the D segment call TRBD1 is taken from the table without a DNA check. TRBV21-1 is classified as a pseudogene. The CDR3 extends over 17 amino acids. CDR3 bases: TGTGCCAGCAGCTTCCGTCCGGGGCGCCTTTTATACAATGAGCAGTTCTTC. This sequence encodes CASSFRPGRLLYNEQFF.

The chain combines TRBV5-1 with TRBJ2-3; 11 nucleotides line up with TRBD2. From germline, CDR1 is SGHRS and CDR2 YFSETQ. Trimming cost V 6 bases and J 5 bases; bases outside gene matches: 8. The CDR3 consists of 15 residues. CDR3 sequence: CASTGLAGYIDTQYF. The CDR3 nucleotides read TGCGCCAGCACTGGACTAGCGGGCTACATAGATACGCAGTATTTT.

This clonotype has just a few counts. V is TRBV29-1 and J is TRBJ1-2, with unresolved D. Trimming took 4 bases from V and 4 from J, leaving 16 bases between them. The CDR3 runs 14 residues. CDR1 SQVTM and CDR2 ANQGSEA come from the germline V gene. The CDR3 DNA reads as TGCAGCGTTGTTAGGGCAGCTGATGGCTATGGCTACACCTTC. Its protein is CSVVRAADGYGYTF.

The chain is built from TRBV7-2 and TRBJ2-5, with 9 nucleotides matching TRBD2. V was clipped by 3 bases and J by 4 bases; unmatched bases: 9. Germline V lookup: CDR1 SGHTA, CDR2 FQGNSA. The CDR3 extends over 16 amino acids. The CDR3 loop reads CASSFTVREGLETQYF. For the CDR3, the DNA is TGTGCCAGCAGCTTCACAGTGCGGGAGGGTCTAGAGACCCAGTACTTC.

This clonotype was recorded only once. The chain uses TRBV4-3 and TRBJ2-7; 7 nucleotides align to TRBD1. V shed 2 bases, J shed 2 bases, and the junction held 6 bases outside the gene matches. The CDR3 length is 15 residues. Looked up from germline, CDR1 is LGHNA and CDR2 is YSLEER. The CDR3 bases are TGCGCCAGCAGCCAAAGGGGGACAGACCCCTACGAGCAGTACTTC. It codes for CASSQRGTDPYEQYF.

The rearrangement links TRBV6-5 to TRBJ1-2; D perhaps matches TRBD1 (5 bases). The V gene lost 5 bases and the J gene lost 5 bases, with 15 bases spanning the gap. From germline, CDR1 is MNHEY and CDR2 SVGAGI. This CDR3 comprises 14 residues. CDR3 sequence: CASSPIGGSYGYTF. The CDR3 coding sequence is TGTGCCAGCAGTCCAATCGGGGGATCTTATGGCTACACCTTC.

The chain employs TRBV28 and TRBJ2-7, with D maybe TRBD1 (6 bases). V gave up 7 bases and J gave up 0 bases, with 16 bases separating them. The CDR3 totals 15 residues. Germline V gene data show CDR1 as MDHEN and CDR2 as SYDVKM. In DNA, the CDR3 is TGTGCCAGCACCATTATCGGGACAAACTCCTACGAGCAGTACTTC. This gives the protein CASTIIGTNSYEQYF.